This is a list of T cell receptor beta chains from one sample in a study of response to subunit inactivated influenza vaccine. TCRdb reprocessed the RT-PCR reads via MiXCR and lists one record per CDR3 protein. The table includes hundreds of thousands of distinct CDR3 sequences, approximately 7.7% detected once. The sequencing here drew on PBMCs from blood, taken roughly 24 months after vaccination. All receptors come from a man aged 45 to 75 who received an inactivated influenza vaccine. Both conserved end residues are part of each CDR3. The order of the fields is V gene, CDR3 length, clone size, D gene, J gene, CDR3 protein, CDR3 DNA. D genes are given only for firm matches. For some rows the clone size is stated as once, few or many, or as a class when expanded; others skip it.

V gene: TRBV7-9
CDR3 length: 15
clone size: NA
D gene: NA
J gene: TRBJ2-1
CDR3 protein: CASSPLSGSYNEQFF
CDR3 DNA: TGTGCCAGCAGCCCTCTTAGCGGTTCCTACAATGAGCAGTTCTTC

V gene: TRBV20-1
CDR3 length: 15
clone size: few
D gene: TRBD2
J gene: TRBJ2-2
CDR3 protein: CSATGSGSIPGELFF
CDR3 DNA: TGCAGTGCTACGGGTAGCGGGAGCATCCCCGGGGAGCTGTTTTTT

V gene: TRBV4-1
CDR3 length: 13
clone size: NA
D gene: TRBD1
J gene: TRBJ1-2
CDR3 protein: CASSGTGFYGYTF
CDR3 DNA: TGCGCCAGCAGCGGGACAGGGTTCTATGGCTACACCTTC

V gene: TRBV5-5
CDR3 length: 13
clone size: few
D gene: TRBD1
J gene: TRBJ2-7
CDR3 protein: CASATGYGYEQYF
CDR3 DNA: TGTGCCAGCGCGACAGGGTATGGCTACGAGCAGTACTTC

V gene: TRBV18
CDR3 length: 14
clone size: many
D gene: TRBD2
J gene: TRBJ2-7
CDR3 protein: CASSPREATYEQYF
CDR3 DNA: TGTGCCAGCTCACCTCGGGAGGCCACCTACGAGCAGTACTTC

V gene: TRBV30
CDR3 length: 14
clone size: few
D gene: TRBD1
J gene: TRBJ2-7
CDR3 protein: CAWNGRDRGNEQYF
CDR3 DNA: TGTGCCTGGAATGGCCGGGACAGGGGCAACGAGCAGTACTTC

V gene: TRBV18
CDR3 length: 15
clone size: once
D gene: NA
J gene: TRBJ1-3
CDR3 protein: CASSLSGFTGNTIYF
CDR3 DNA: TGTGCCAGCTCACTCTCGGGATTTACTGGAAACACCATATATTTT

V gene: TRBV7-2
CDR3 length: 16
clone size: few
D gene: TRBD2
J gene: TRBJ2-3
CDR3 protein: CASSLGTSGRLDTQYF
CDR3 DNA: TGTGCCAGCAGCTTAGGGACTAGCGGGAGGTTGGATACGCAGTATTTT

V gene: TRBV4-3
CDR3 length: 13
clone size: NA
D gene: NA
J gene: TRBJ2-1
CDR3 protein: CASSHALGDEQFF
CDR3 DNA: TGCGCCAGCAGCCATGCCCTTGGGGATGAGCAGTTCTTC

V gene: TRBV20-1
CDR3 length: 14
clone size: few
D gene: TRBD1
J gene: TRBJ2-7
CDR3 protein: CSARNRDSSYEQYF
CDR3 DNA: TGCAGTGCTAGAAATAGGGACAGCTCCTACGAGCAGTACTTC

V gene: TRBV5-1
CDR3 length: 18
clone size: NA
D gene: TRBD2
J gene: TRBJ2-1
CDR3 protein: CASSWTSGRGSSYNEQFF
CDR3 DNA: TGCGCCAGCAGCTGGACTAGCGGGAGAGGGAGCTCCTACAATGAGCAGTTCTTC

V gene: TRBV3-1
CDR3 length: 15
clone size: many
D gene: NA
J gene: TRBJ2-2
CDR3 protein: CASRRTSSNTGELFF
CDR3 DNA: TGTGCCAGCAGACGGACATCCTCGAACACCGGGGAGCTGTTTTTT

V gene: TRBV20-1
CDR3 length: 15
clone size: few
D gene: NA
J gene: TRBJ2-7
CDR3 protein: CSARGDNPRSYEQYF
CDR3 DNA: TGCAGTGCTAGAGGAGACAATCCTCGCTCCTACGAGCAGTACTTC

V gene: TRBV27
CDR3 length: 13
clone size: many
D gene: NA
J gene: TRBJ1-1
CDR3 protein: CASSSTDKYEAFF
CDR3 DNA: TGTGCCAGCAGTTCGACAGATAAGTACGAAGCTTTCTTT

V gene: TRBV6-2/TRBV6-3
CDR3 length: 15
clone size: NA
D gene: TRBD1
J gene: TRBJ2-7
CDR3 protein: CASSLIPGQGSEQYF
CDR3 DNA: TGTGCCAGCAGTCTAATTCCGGGACAGGGCTCCGAGCAGTACTTC

V gene: TRBV5-1
CDR3 length: 15
clone size: many
D gene: NA
J gene: TRBJ1-1
CDR3 protein: CASSLGVGQNTEAFF
CDR3 DNA: TGCGCCAGCAGCTTGGGGGTCGGACAGAACACTGAAGCTTTCTTT

V gene: TRBV7-2
CDR3 length: 14
clone size: few
D gene: TRBD2
J gene: TRBJ2-1
CDR3 protein: CASSTTGTSNEQFF
CDR3 DNA: TGTGCCAGCAGCACCACCGGGACTAGCAATGAGCAGTTCTTC

V gene: TRBV7-9
CDR3 length: 15
clone size: NA
D gene: NA
J gene: TRBJ2-5
CDR3 protein: CASGWKPNYQETQYF
CDR3 DNA: TGTGCCAGTGGGTGGAAACCTAACTACCAAGAGACCCAGTACTTC

V gene: TRBV5-1
CDR3 length: 15
clone size: many
D gene: TRBD2
J gene: TRBJ2-1
CDR3 protein: CASNRAGGPYDEQFF
CDR3 DNA: TGCGCCAGCAATAGAGCGGGAGGGCCTTACGATGAGCAGTTCTTC

V gene: TRBV5-1
CDR3 length: 13
clone size: many
D gene: NA
J gene: TRBJ1-2
CDR3 protein: CASSRDKLYGYTF
CDR3 DNA: TGCGCCAGCAGCCGGGACAAGCTCTATGGCTACACCTTC

V gene: TRBV6-2/TRBV6-3
CDR3 length: 18
clone size: NA
D gene: TRBD1
J gene: TRBJ1-1
CDR3 protein: CASSYLDRGHSLNTEAFF
CDR3 DNA: TGTGCCAGCAGTTACTTGGACAGGGGGCACTCCCTGAACACTGAAGCTTTCTTT

V gene: TRBV6-5
CDR3 length: 12
clone size: few
D gene: NA
J gene: TRBJ1-6
CDR3 protein: CASRLAGSPLHF
CDR3 DNA: TGTGCCAGCAGACTGGCAGGCTCACCCCTCCACTTT